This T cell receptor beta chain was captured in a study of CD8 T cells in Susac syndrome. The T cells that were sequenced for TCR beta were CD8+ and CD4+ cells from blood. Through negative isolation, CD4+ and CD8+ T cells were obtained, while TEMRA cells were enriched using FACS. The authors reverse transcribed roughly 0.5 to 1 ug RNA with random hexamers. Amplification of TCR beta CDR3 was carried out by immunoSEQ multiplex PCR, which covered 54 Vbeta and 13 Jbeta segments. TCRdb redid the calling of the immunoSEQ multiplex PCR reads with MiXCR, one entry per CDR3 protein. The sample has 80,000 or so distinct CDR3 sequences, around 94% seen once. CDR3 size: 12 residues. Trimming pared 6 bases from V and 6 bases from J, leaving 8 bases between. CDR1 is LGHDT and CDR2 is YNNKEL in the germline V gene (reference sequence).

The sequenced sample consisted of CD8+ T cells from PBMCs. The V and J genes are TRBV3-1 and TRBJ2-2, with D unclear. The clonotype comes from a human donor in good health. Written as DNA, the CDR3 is TGTGCCAGCAGTCTGGAACCCGGGGAGCTGTTTTTT. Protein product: CASSLEPGELFF.